Listed below are T cell receptor beta chains from one sample, sequenced in a study of T cell responses to AZD1222 COVID-19 vaccine. Some clones are missing from TCRdb's copy, which holds only in-frame ones; the method was immunoSEQ multiplex PCR. Of about 260,000 clones detected, approximately 95% appear once; the ten largest clones hold less than 0.6%. The sample was peripheral blood, taken on day 0 of AZD1222 vaccination. The receptor set was obtained from an adult in good health. Both conserved end residues are part of each CDR3. Fields, in order: clone size, D gene, J gene, V gene, CDR3 DNA, CDR3 protein. D genes are given only for firm matches. Expanded clones are given a class, and other clones once, few, many or no size at all.

abundance: .; d_gene: TRBD1; j_gene: TRBJ1-4; v_gene: TRBV5-1; CDR3nt: TGCGCCAGCTCCAGTGGGACAGGGGATGAAAAACTGTTTTTT; CDR3aa: CASSSGTGDEKLFF
abundance: .; d_gene: TRBD1; j_gene: TRBJ2-1; v_gene: TRBV27; CDR3nt: TGTGCCAGCAGTTTATCCCCGACAGGGATCAATGGGCAGTTCTTC; CDR3aa: CASSLSPTGINGQFF
abundance: .; d_gene: .; j_gene: TRBJ1-2; v_gene: TRBV6-4; CDR3nt: TGTGCCAGCAGTGACCGGATAGCCGCCAGGGGAGATGGCTACACCTTC; CDR3aa: CASSDRIAARGDGYTF
abundance: once; d_gene: .; j_gene: TRBJ2-3; v_gene: TRBV18; CDR3nt: TGTGCCAGCTCCCCCGGGACTTACACAGATACGCAGTATTTT; CDR3aa: CASSPGTYTDTQYF
abundance: .; d_gene: .; j_gene: TRBJ1-4; v_gene: TRBV5-1; CDR3nt: TGCGCCAGCAGCCGTGGAACTAATGAAAAACTGTTTTTT; CDR3aa: CASSRGTNEKLFF
abundance: .; d_gene: .; j_gene: TRBJ1-6; v_gene: TRBV6-2/TRBV6-3; CDR3nt: TGTGCCAGCAGTTACGGGGGTACCCTTAATTCACCCCTCCACTTT; CDR3aa: CASSYGGTLNSPLHF
abundance: .; d_gene: .; j_gene: TRBJ2-5; v_gene: TRBV12-3/TRBV12-4; CDR3nt: TGTGCCAGCAGTCTCAGGACCCTGGAGACCCAGTACTTC; CDR3aa: CASSLRTLETQYF
abundance: .; d_gene: .; j_gene: TRBJ2-2; v_gene: TRBV10-2; CDR3nt: TGCGCCAGCAGGGCCTGGGGTGGGGAGCTGTTTTTT; CDR3aa: CASRAWGGELFF
abundance: .; d_gene: TRBD1; j_gene: TRBJ1-1; v_gene: TRBV19; CDR3nt: TGTGCCAGTAGTCCAGACAGGGCCCGAACTGAAGCTTTCTTT; CDR3aa: CASSPDRARTEAFF
abundance: .; d_gene: .; j_gene: TRBJ2-3; v_gene: TRBV19; CDR3nt: TGTGCCAGTAGTACAACTAGGCGAGATACGCAGTATTTT; CDR3aa: CASSTTRRDTQYF
abundance: .; d_gene: TRBD2; j_gene: TRBJ2-7; v_gene: TRBV28; CDR3nt: TGTGCCAGCAGTGTAGGGACTAGCGGCTCCTACGAGCAGTACTTC; CDR3aa: CASSVGTSGSYEQYF
abundance: .; d_gene: .; j_gene: TRBJ2-1; v_gene: TRBV7-2; CDR3nt: TGTGCCAGCAGCTTAGTGGTAGCAGGAAGTGAGCAGTTCTTC; CDR3aa: CASSLVVAGSEQFF
abundance: .; d_gene: .; j_gene: TRBJ2-3; v_gene: TRBV24-1; CDR3nt: TGTGCCACCAGTCAATCAGATACGCAGTATTTT; CDR3aa: CATSQSDTQYF
abundance: .; d_gene: .; j_gene: TRBJ2-7; v_gene: TRBV2; CDR3nt: TGTGCCAGGTCCCAGAGCTCCTACGAGCAGTACTTC; CDR3aa: CARSQSSYEQYF
abundance: .; d_gene: TRBD2; j_gene: TRBJ2-1; v_gene: TRBV7-8; CDR3nt: TGTGCCAGCAGCCCCATGGGGACTAACAATGAGCAGTTCTTC; CDR3aa: CASSPMGTNNEQFF
abundance: .; d_gene: .; j_gene: TRBJ2-7; v_gene: TRBV2; CDR3nt: TGTGCCAGCAGTGTCGGGGGGCGATCCTACGAGCAGTACTTC; CDR3aa: CASSVGGRSYEQYF
abundance: .; d_gene: .; j_gene: TRBJ2-4; v_gene: TRBV7-9; CDR3nt: TGTGCCAGCAGCTTAGAAGGGGACATTCAGTACTTC; CDR3aa: CASSLEGDIQYF